Listed below are T cell receptor beta chains from one sample, sequenced in a study of T cell responses to AZD1222 COVID-19 vaccine. The data were produced by immunoSEQ multiplex PCR, yet TCRdb's version contains in-frame clones alone and is incomplete. This table holds about 110,000 clones, roughly 90% found once. Sequencing was performed on peripheral blood, taken on day 0 of MenACWY control vaccination. The receptors shown here come from an adult in good health. Both conserved end residues are part of each CDR3.

V gene: TRBV5-6; J gene: TRBJ2-2; CDR3 length: 14; CDR3 protein: CASSLNRYTGELFF
V gene: TRBV5-4; J gene: TRBJ1-6; CDR3 length: 15; CDR3 protein: CASSIQGTLNSPLHF
V gene: TRBV28; J gene: TRBJ1-4; CDR3 length: 13; CDR3 protein: CAHSSRVNEKLFF
V gene: TRBV19; J gene: TRBJ2-1; CDR3 length: 15; CDR3 protein: CASSIVRDSLHEQFF
V gene: TRBV6-2/TRBV6-3; J gene: TRBJ1-5; CDR3 length: 15; CDR3 protein: CASSYFNRGNQPQHF
V gene: TRBV12-5; J gene: TRBJ2-1; CDR3 length: 14; CDR3 protein: CASGSGTGLNEQFF
V gene: TRBV7-9; J gene: TRBJ2-2; CDR3 length: 16; CDR3 protein: CASSLPWGRHTGELFF
V gene: TRBV5-1; J gene: TRBJ2-5; CDR3 length: 13; CDR3 protein: CASSLRGGETQYF
V gene: TRBV19; J gene: TRBJ1-2; CDR3 length: 13; CDR3 protein: CASSGVLNYGYTF
V gene: TRBV7-9; J gene: TRBJ1-6; CDR3 length: 14; CDR3 protein: CASSLDSYNSPLHF
V gene: TRBV9; J gene: TRBJ2-2; CDR3 length: 17; CDR3 protein: CASSVGETRIQAGELFF
V gene: TRBV4-3; J gene: TRBJ1-2; CDR3 length: 15; CDR3 protein: CASSQTPTGNYGYTF
V gene: TRBV5-8; J gene: TRBJ1-3; CDR3 length: 15; CDR3 protein: CASSFRDRAGNTIYF
V gene: TRBV28; J gene: TRBJ1-2; CDR3 length: 15; CDR3 protein: CASSFRDRGGYGYTF
V gene: TRBV7-3; J gene: TRBJ1-1; CDR3 length: 15; CDR3 protein: CASSPMGTGNTEAFF